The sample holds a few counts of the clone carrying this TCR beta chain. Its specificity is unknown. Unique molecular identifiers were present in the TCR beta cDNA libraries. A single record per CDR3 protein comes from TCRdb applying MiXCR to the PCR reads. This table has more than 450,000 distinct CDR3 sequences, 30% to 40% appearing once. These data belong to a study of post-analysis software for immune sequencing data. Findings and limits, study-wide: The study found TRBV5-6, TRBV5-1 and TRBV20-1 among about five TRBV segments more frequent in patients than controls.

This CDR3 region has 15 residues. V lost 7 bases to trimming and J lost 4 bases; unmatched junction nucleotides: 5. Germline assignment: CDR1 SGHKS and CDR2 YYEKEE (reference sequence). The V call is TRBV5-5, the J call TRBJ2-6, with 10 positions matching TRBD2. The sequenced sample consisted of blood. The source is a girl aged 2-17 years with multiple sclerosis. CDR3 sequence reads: CASALAGAGANVLTF. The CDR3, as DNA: TGTGCCAGCGCCCTAGCGGGGGCAGGGGCCAACGTCCTGACTTTC.